This is a list of T cell receptor beta chains from one sample in a study of blood T cell repertoires in COVID-19. TCRdb keeps only in-frame clones here, not all; method: immunoSEQ multiplex PCR. The data contain over 600,000 clones, about nine tenths of them seen just once; the ten biggest clones take up approximately 0.25%. The source material was peripheral blood. The receptors originated from a woman aged 18-35 years with acute or convalescent COVID-19. Both conserved end residues are part of each CDR3. A D gene is named only where the DNA matches it firmly. Some rows mark clone size as missing; the rest say once, few, many or name a class of expanded clone.

D gene	clone size	V gene	J gene	CDR3 DNA	CDR3 protein
NA	NA	TRBV7-3	TRBJ2-5	TGTGCCAGCAGCTTAGCCAGGGGAGAGACCCAGTACTTC	CASSLARGETQYF
TRBD2	NA	TRBV19	TRBJ2-3	TGTGCCAGTAGTATAGGGACGACTAGCGGTAGCACAGATACGCAGTATTTT	CASSIGTTSGSTDTQYF
TRBD1	once	TRBV5-1	TRBJ1-4	TGCGCCAGCAGCTGGGGACAGGGAGGGGAAAAACTGTTTTTT	CASSWGQGGEKLFF
TRBD1	NA	TRBV18	TRBJ2-7	TGTGCCAGCTCTTGGCCGGGACAGGGGGCAAATGAGCAGTACTTC	CASSWPGQGANEQYF
TRBD1	NA	TRBV10-3	TRBJ2-2	TGTGCCATCGACAGGGGGCCTAACACCGGGGAGCTGTTTTTT	CAIDRGPNTGELFF
NA	NA	TRBV19	TRBJ1-3	TGTGCCAGTAGTACCGGGACTAATCCTGGAAACACCATATATTTT	CASSTGTNPGNTIYF
NA	few	TRBV2	TRBJ2-1	TGTGCCAGCCATCCTTCTCGAGGCCCATCGGTCTCCTACAATGAGCAGTTCTTC	CASHPSRGPSVSYNEQFF
NA	NA	TRBV23-1	TRBJ1-6	TGCGCCAGCAGCCATGGAGGGGACAATTCACCCCTCCACTTT	CASSHGGDNSPLHF
TRBD1	NA	TRBV3-1/TRBV3-2	TRBJ1-2	TGTGCCAGCAGCCCACCTGGACAGGCGGTAGACGGCTACACCTTC	CASSPPGQAVDGYTF
TRBD1	once	TRBV24-1	TRBJ1-1	TGTGCCACCAGTGATCCCGGGACAGGGGGCACTGAAGCTTTCTTT	CATSDPGTGGTEAFF
NA	NA	TRBV4-3	TRBJ1-4	TGCGCCAGCAGCCAAGATTCTGTAGGAGGTGTTGAAAAACTGTTTTTT	CASSQDSVGGVEKLFF
NA	NA	TRBV2	TRBJ2-7	TGTGCCAGCAGTTCTACCGGACAACTTCTCTACGAGCAGTACTTC	CASSSTGQLLYEQYF
NA	NA	TRBV20-1	TRBJ1-1	TGCAGTGCTAGTGATCAGGACACTGAAGCTTTCTTT	CSASDQDTEAFF
NA	NA	TRBV9	TRBJ2-1	TGTGCCAGCAGCTCCTGGGTTAGCGGAACCTACAATGAGCAGTTCTTC	CASSSWVSGTYNEQFF
NA	NA	TRBV30	TRBJ1-6	TGTGCCTGGAATGAGGCCGCGGGTGTGACCCTCCACTTT	CAWNEAAGVTLHF
TRBD1	NA	TRBV30	TRBJ2-7	TGTGCCTGGAGTTCGACAGGGGGGTCCTACGAGCAGTACTTC	CAWSSTGGSYEQYF
NA	NA	TRBV21-1	TRBJ2-3	TGTGCCAGCGCCTCAAGCCCGACAGGGGCTAGCACAGATACGCAGTATTTT	CASASSPTGASTDTQYF